This T cell receptor beta chain is drawn from a study of blood T cell repertoires in COVID-19. Overall study context: Some COVID-19 samples were acute and others convalescent; all came from the United States, Italy and Spain. The cDNA or gDNA used as material had been derived from T cells, B-cell-depleted T cells, or PBMCs.

As processed by the authors: Amplified reference gene primers provided the basis for estimating nucleated cell counts. Sequencing was performed with immunoSEQ multiplex PCR; in TCRdb, only in-frame clones are kept and a portion is missing. V and J calls plus clone size are reproduced from that table; the DNA served to infer D and trimming. This sample carries roughly 250,000 clones, nearly 90% of them seen once, and the ten largest clones take around 2%. The CDR3 has 14 amino acids. Trimming removed 5 bases at V and 6 bases at J, with 13 bases between. Germline V CDR1 and CDR2: MDHEN, SYDVKM. The chain employs TRBV28 and TRBJ2-2, with D possibly being TRBD1 (5 bases). The sequenced sample was peripheral blood. This sequence was found in a woman aged 40 to 50 who had recovered from COVID-19. CDR3 protein: CASSPGQGPGELFF. The CDR3 DNA is TGTGCCAGCAGTCCCGGGCAGGGTCCCGGGGAGCTGTTTTTT.